The clone carrying this T cell receptor beta chain showed up just once. This record comes from a study of blood T cells in healthy people across ages. CDR1 and CDR2 from the germline V gene are SGHRS and YFSETQ. Trimming removed 5 bases at V and 4 bases at J, with 10 bases between. The CDR3 length is 13 residues. A sample-barcoded 5' primer and a J-beta primer mix were used in a second PCR of roughly 7 to 11 cycles. TCRdb analysed the 5' RACE reads with MiXCR anew, one entry per CDR3 protein. The sample records more than 650,000 distinct CDR3 sequences, 53% being singletons. Whenever a sample was processed, at least 6.5 million PBMCs were isolated.

The sequencing input was blood. The rearrangement uses TRBV5-1 and TRBJ2-1; tentatively, D is TRBD2 (5 bases). The sequence came from a man at least 80 years old in good health. The CDR3 DNA is TGCGCCAGCAGAGCGGCCCAATACAATGAGCAGTTCTTC. Residues: CASRAAQYNEQFF. Variable domain in full (rest from reference TRBV5-1 and TRBJ2-1): KAGVTQTPRYLIKTRGQQVTLSCSPISGHRSVSWYQQTPGQGLQFLFEYFSETQRNKGNFPGRFSGRQFSNSRSEMNVSTLELGDSALYLCASRAAQYNEQFFGPGTRLTVL.